The 4 T cell receptor beta chains given below trace back to one sample, sequenced in a study of T cell responses to AZD1222 COVID-19 vaccine. TCRdb keeps only in-frame clones here, not all; method: immunoSEQ multiplex PCR. The sample records under 25,000 clones, approximately 88% being singletons. The source was peripheral blood, collected 28 days after the second AZD1222 dose. These receptors were collected from an adult who received the AZD1222 COVID-19 vaccine.

The chain couples TRBV3-1 (or the pseudogene TRBV3-2) to TRBJ2-7; D is undetermined. This CDR3 spans 14 amino acids. Trimming removed 0 bases from V and 4 bases from J, with 10 bases in between. Germline V gives CDR1 LGHDT, CDR2 YNNKEL (reference sequence). CDR3: CASSQDQAAYEQYF. As DNA, the CDR3 is TGTGCCAGCAGCCAAGACCAGGCGGCTTACGAGCAGTACTTC.

This chain connects TRBV10-2 to TRBJ2-3; D is possibly TRBD1 or TRBD2 (6 bases each). V lost 5 bases to trimming and J lost 3 bases, with 21 bases between them. The CDR3 is 17 amino acids. Germline V gene lookup returns CDR1 WSHSY and CDR2 SAAADI. In nucleotides, the CDR3 is TGCGCCAGCAGTTATGGAGGGGTGACAGGACAGACAGATACGCAGTATTTT. Its translation is CASSYGGVTGQTDTQYF.

The chain recombines TRBV30 with TRBJ1-6; unclear D gene. The CDR3 is 14 residues long. Looked up from germline, CDR1 is GTSNPN and CDR2 is SVGIG (reference sequence). The germline V and J ends were trimmed by 2 bases and 5 bases, with 10 bases remaining between them. The CDR3 bases are TGTGCCTGGAGTATAGGGATGGATAATTCACCCCTCCACTTT. It encodes CAWSIGMDNSPLHF. Complete variable domain (other parts from reference TRBV30 and TRBJ1-6): SQTIHQWPATLVQPVGSPLSLECTVEGTSNPNLYWYRQAAGRGLQLLFYSVGIGQISSEVPQNLSASRPQDRQFILSSKKLLLSDSGFYLCAWSIGMDNSPLHFGNGTRLTVT.

J is TRBJ2-7 and V is TRBV7-9; maybe TRBD2 (6 bases). The CDR3 spans 14 residues. Trimming shortened V by 5 bases and J by 0 bases, and 11 bases separated the two germline ends. Germline lookup yields CDR1 SEHNR and CDR2 FQNEAQ (reference sequence). CDR3 bases: TGTGCCAGCAGCCCGGGACTGGTCTCCTACGAGCAGTACTTC. Translation: CASSPGLVSYEQYF.